The next 23 T cell receptor beta chains were all read from a single sample in a study of T-cell memory formation after mild COVID-19. TCRdb passed the 5' RACE reads through MiXCR, listing each CDR3 protein once. The sample comprises fewer than 700,000 distinct CDR3 sequences, approximately 21% of which are singletons, and around 9.2% rests with the top ten. Material for sequencing was PBMCs or a T cell subset sorted from them (not recorded which). Receptor source: an adult woman who had mild COVID-19 (a few samples of this study predate the infection). Cell type and time point are not known.

This clonotype was counted only a few times. The rearrangement uses TRBV24-1 and TRBJ1-2; 8 bases align to TRBD1. This CDR3 spans 15 amino acids. Germline-derived CDR1 and CDR2 are KGHDR and SFDVKD. After removal of 0 bases from V and 5 bases from J, the junction contained 4 bases not matched to a gene. CDR3 bases: TGTGCCACCAGTGATTTGCGACAGGGGATTTATGGCTACACCTTC. Its translation: CATSDLRQGIYGYTF.

V gene TRBV5-5 combines with J gene TRBJ2-7; 7 bases align to TRBD2. From germline, CDR1 is SGHKS and CDR2 YYEKEE (reference sequence). CDR3 length: 12 residues. V was clipped by 5 bases and J by 7 bases; unmatched bases: 6. Here the CDR3 DNA reads TGTGCCAGCAGATACCAGGGAGGGGAGCAGTACTTC. It yields the protein CASRYQGGEQYF.

This clonotype was observed a handful of times. The gene calls are TRBV20-1 and TRBJ1-3, with a possible D match to TRBD1 (5 bases). The CDR3 loop spans 14 amino acids. Trimming cost V 2 bases and J 0 bases, with 8 bases left between them. CDR1 is DFQATT, CDR2 SNEGSKA, per germline (reference sequence). The CDR3 spells CSARMTVSGNTIYF. CDR3 DNA sequence: TGCAGTGCTAGAATGACAGTCTCTGGAAACACCATATATTTT.

The rearrangement uses TRBV4-1 and TRBJ2-3; TRBD2 matches at 8 bases. Germline CDR1 is MGHRA and CDR2 is YSYEKL. This CDR3 has 18 amino acids. V dropped 0 bases and J dropped 3; count of bases not matched to a gene: 11. The CDR3 region has the DNA TGCGCCAGCAGCCAAGATGGGATGGCGGGGGGCAAAACAGATACGCAGTATTTT. Translation: CASSQDGMAGGKTDTQYF.

This sequence joins TRBV20-1 and TRBJ1-2; no definite D call. Trimming removed 2 bases at V and 4 bases at J, with 17 bases between. This CDR3 region has 15 residues. The germline gives CDR1 DFQATT, CDR2 SNEGSKA (reference sequence). This CDR3 reads CSARRTGSSLYGYTF. For the CDR3, the DNA is TGCAGTGCTAGACGCACGGGGTCTTCGCTCTATGGCTACACCTTC.

The sample holds one count of this clonotype. V usage is TRBV4-2 and J usage is TRBJ1-5; maybe TRBD1 (6 bases). The germline V gene encodes CDR1 LGHNA and CDR2 YNFKEQ. Trimming shortened V by 1 base and J by 7 bases, and 17 bases separated the two germline ends. This CDR3 is built from 16 residues. For the CDR3, the DNA is TGTGCCAGCAGCCAAGCAACCGGGGGCCTGACCCAGCCCCAGCATTTT. This codes for CASSQATGGLTQPQHF.

This clonotype was counted many times. The chain combines TRBV6-4 with TRBJ2-1, with D possibly matching TRBD1 (5 bases). V gave up 0 bases and J gave up 1 base, with 7 bases separating them. This CDR3 has 15 amino acids. Germline assignment: CDR1 MRHNA and CDR2 SNTAGT. The CDR3 DNA follows: TGTGCCAGCAGTGACTCAACAGGTTCCTACAATGAGCAGTTCTTC. Amino acid sequence: CASSDSTGSYNEQFF.

Only a few counts were recorded for this clonotype. The rearrangement links TRBV2 to TRBJ2-1, with 9 nucleotides matching TRBD1. CDR1 is SNHLY, CDR2 FYNNEI, per germline. The CDR3 consists of 12 residues. V lost 8 bases to trimming and J lost 6 bases; unmatched junction nucleotides: 2. CDR3 DNA sequence: TGTGCCAGCGAACAGGGGGCCAATGAGCAGTTCTTC. Protein: CASEQGANEQFF.

The chain carries TRBV20-1 and TRBJ1-2; perhaps TRBD1 as D (5 bases). The germline V gene encodes CDR1 DFQATT and CDR2 SNEGSKA (reference sequence). The CDR3 has 11 residues. CDR3 coding DNA: TGCAGGCCTTTCAGGGTAGATGGCTACACCTTC. Amino acids: CRPFRVDGYTF.

The chain recombines TRBV29-1 with TRBJ2-1; D is unclear. V was shortened by 3 bases and J by 7 bases, with 7 bases between the two germline ends. In germline, CDR1 is SQVTM, CDR2 ANQGSEA. The CDR3 sequence is 11 residues long. The CDR3 region has the DNA TGCAGCGTTGATGCCTTAAATGAGCAGTTCTTC. Translating gives CSVDALNEQFF.

The V and J genes are TRBV5-4 and TRBJ2-5; the match to TRBD1 covers 7 bases. This CDR3 is built from 13 residues. Germline CDR1 SGHNT, CDR2 YYREEE (reference sequence). Trimming took 5 bases from V and 5 from J; bases not matched to a gene: 6. This CDR3 reads CASSQGQVETQYF. The CDR3 DNA is TGTGCCAGCAGTCAAGGACAGGTTGAGACCCAGTACTTC. Based on the CDR3 plus reference TRBV5-4 and TRBJ2-5, the full variable domain is ETGVTQSPTHLIKTRGQQVTLRCSSQSGHNTVSWYQQALGQGPQFIFQYYREEENGRGNFPPRFSGLQFPNYSSELNVNALELDDSALYLCASSQGQVETQYFGPGTRLLVL.

CDR3 nucleotides: TGTGCCAGCTCACCACTCGCTCTACCGAACACCGGGGAGCTGTTTTTT. This gives the protein CASSPLALPNTGELFF. The chain combines TRBV18 with TRBJ2-2; D gene unclear. CDR1 and CDR2 from the germline V gene are KGHSH and LQKENI. The CDR3 spans 16 residues. V lost 1 base and J 0 bases, leaving 9 bases between the germline ends.

This clonotype was found a few times. CDR3 nucleotide sequence: TGTGCCAGCAGTTACTCGACGAGGCCGAACACTGAAGCTTTCTTT. Its translation is CASSYSTRPNTEAFF. This sequence joins TRBV6-5 and TRBJ1-1, with D hard to call. V dropped 0 bases and J dropped 1 base, with 9 bases sitting between them. The CDR3 is made up of 15 amino acids. CDR1 and CDR2 from the germline V gene are MNHEY and SVGAGI.

This clonotype was seen more than once but under ten times. One end of the junction fails to match germline, which may point to a read error. The J gene is TRBJ2-7, the V gene TRBV6-5; D is tentatively TRBD1 or TRBD2 (5 bases each). The germline V gene has CDR1 MNHEY and CDR2 SVGAGI. There are 12 residues in the CDR3. The CDR3 sequence: CASSYRGDEQCF. Written as DNA, the CDR3 is TGTGCCAGCAGTTACAGGGGAGACGAGCAGTGCTTC.

In this sample, this clonotype turned up many times. As DNA, the CDR3 is TGCGCCAGCAGCTTGGTTTGGCGCCCCGCTGGCACAGATACGCAGTATTTT. This translates into CASSLVWRPAGTDTQYF. The chain has TRBV5-1 and TRBJ2-3; the D is unclear. This CDR3 is built from 17 residues. Germline V CDR1 and CDR2: SGHRS, YFSETQ. V lost 0 bases and J 1 base, leaving 15 bases between the germline ends.

The table lists this clonotype with a few counts. The V and J genes are TRBV7-8 and TRBJ2-1, with TRBD2 identical over 12 bases. CDR1 is SGHVS and CDR2 is FQNEAQ in the germline V gene. V lost 5 bases, J lost 7 bases, and 6 bases stayed unmatched. The CDR3 contains 15 residues. In DNA form, the CDR3 reads TGTGCCAGCAGCCGAAGACTAGCGGGGGAGAATGAGCAGTTCTTC. Protein product: CASSRRLAGENEQFF.

The rearrangement uses TRBV12-3 or TRBV12-4 and TRBJ1-2, with D uncertain. V lost 6 bases, J lost 7 bases, and 18 bases lay in between. This CDR3 comprises 14 residues. The CDR3, as DNA: TGTGCCAGCAGCCAAAGGCACCAAAGGCGTGGCTACACCTTC. Its translation is CASSQRHQRRGYTF.

This clonotype has a handful of counts. The chain combines TRBV5-4 with TRBJ2-1; TRBD1 agrees at 9 bases. Germline V gene sequence: CDR1 SGHNT, CDR2 YYREEE (reference sequence). The J segment lost 4 bases and the V segment lost 4 bases, leaving 12 bases of the junction unmatched. The CDR3 loop spans 17 amino acids. CDR3: CASSPWTGVIGYNEQFF. CDR3 in DNA: TGTGCCAGCAGCCCATGGACAGGGGTGATTGGGTACAATGAGCAGTTCTTC.

The CDR3 sequence is CASSQYGTDQETQYF. CDR3 nucleotide sequence: TGCGCCAGCAGCCAATACGGGACGGACCAAGAGACCCAGTACTTC. This rearrangement joins TRBV4-1 to TRBJ2-5; tentatively, D is TRBD1 or TRBD2 (5 bases each). Germline-derived CDR1 and CDR2 are MGHRA and YSYEKL. The ends were cut back, 2 bases at V and 0 bases at J, with 10 bases in the middle. This CDR3 is built from 15 residues.

The chain combines TRBV11-3 with TRBJ1-1; D may be TRBD1 (6 bases). CDR1 SGHNT and CDR2 YENEEA come from the germline V gene. This CDR3 region has 16 residues. V lost 3 bases and J lost 4, with 18 bases in between. As DNA, the CDR3 is TGTGCCAGCAGCTTCGGTCTAGGGGGTCAGAGCACTGAAGCTTTCTTT. It codes for CASSFGLGGQSTEAFF.

This clonotype occurred a few times. This chain links TRBV7-2 with TRBJ2-5, with D maybe TRBD1 (5 bases). Germline CDR1 and CDR2: SGHTA and FQGNSA. There are 19 residues in the CDR3. Between the trimmed V and J ends, which lost 4 bases and 0 bases, there was a span of 24 bases. In nucleotides, the CDR3 is TGTGCCAGCAGCTATCCCTACCCCGATCTCAGACAGTACCAAGAGACCCAGTACTTC. It translates to CASSYPYPDLRQYQETQYF.

This clonotype has more than one count but fewer than ten. The J gene is TRBJ2-7, the V gene TRBV11-2; TRBD1 is a possible D gene (5 bases). The CDR3 contains 15 residues. Germline V CDR1 and CDR2: SGHAT, FQNNGV. The V end was cut by 5 bases, the J end by 3 bases, with 17 bases between. CDR3 nucleotide sequence: TGTGCCAGCAGCCCCCGGACAAGTAGGGACTACGAGCAGTACTTC. Amino acid sequence: CASSPRTSRDYEQYF.

This chain uses TRBV12-3 or TRBV12-4 with TRBJ1-1, with 7 bases matching TRBD1. V shed 6 bases, J shed 7 bases, and the junction held 2 bases outside the gene matches. The CDR3 is 11 residues long. The CDR3 protein is CASRTGLEAFF. CDR3 bases: TGTGCCAGCAGGACAGGGCTTGAAGCTTTCTTT.